This entry lists 4 T cell receptor beta chains sequenced from one sample in a study of cytomegalovirus exposure and HLA in healthy donors. 60 Vbeta and 13 Jbeta primers were used in PCR. TCRdb's table, derived via immunoSEQ multiplex PCR, lists solely in-frame clones and lacks some. Of 99,000 or so clones in the sample, 80% to 85% are singletons; the top ten hold approximately 7.2%. What was sequenced was PBMCs. The receptor set was obtained from a man younger than 40 in good health and CMV-seropositive.

In its sample, this clone was seen once. CDR3 protein: CASSHFQRVGETQYF. CDR3 DNA: TGCGCCAGCAGCCATTTTCAGCGGGTGGGGGAGACCCAGTACTTC. This chain joins TRBV4-1 and TRBJ2-5; a weak D match, TRBD2 (6 bases). Looked up from germline, CDR1 is MGHRA and CDR2 is YSYEKL. Trimming shortened V by 3 bases and J by 5 bases, and 16 bases separated the two germline ends. CDR3 length: 15 residues.

This chain links TRBV29-1 with TRBJ1-1; TRBD1 aligns across 8 bases. The ends lost 4 bases at V and 0 bases at J; junction bases unmatched: 7. The length of the CDR3 is 15 residues. Germline loops: CDR1 SQVTM, CDR2 ANQGSEA. The CDR3 nucleotides read TGCAGCGTTGTCGGACAGGGCGCTATGAACACTGAAGCTTTCTTT. Encoded protein: CSVVGQGAMNTEAFF.

In this sample, this clone turned up once. V is TRBV7-2 and J is TRBJ2-7; either TRBD1 or TRBD2 may supply D (6 bases each). CDR1 and CDR2 (germline): SGHTA, FQGNSA. CDR3 length equals 15 residues. The V and J ends lost 5 bases and 5 bases respectively, with 19 bases between them. The CDR3 DNA reads as TGTGCCAGCAGCCTAGGGGGGCAGGGGAGAAACGAGCAGTACTTC. This translates into CASSLGGQGRNEQYF.

This clone was counted many times. The chain carries TRBV5-6 and TRBJ2-5; TRBD1 might be the D (6 bases). The V end lost 6 bases, the J end lost 4 bases, and 13 bases lay between the germline ends. The CDR3 extends over 13 amino acids. CDR1 and CDR2 (germline): SGHDT, YYEEEE. The CDR3 nucleotides read TGTGCCAGCAACAGACAGGCGATAGAGACCCAGTACTTC. It encodes CASNRQAIETQYF.